Below, 3 T cell receptor beta chains from the same sample are listed, as sequenced in a study of T cells in Graves' hyperthyroidism and ophthalmopathy. TCR beta CDR3 regions were amplified from RNA transcripts. An initial round of RT-PCR targeting the TCR CDR3 relied on the HTBI primer set. MiXCR, applied by TCRdb to the multiplex PCR reads, yields one record per CDR3 protein. The table shows about 130,000 distinct CDR3 sequences, with approximately 20% occurring only once. The sequencing input was blood. The receptors come from a woman in her fifties or sixties with Graves' hyperthyroidism that later progressed to Graves' ophthalmopathy.

J is TRBJ2-6 and V is TRBV20-1, with 9 positions matching TRBD1. The CDR3 sequence is 15 residues long. Trimming took 5 bases from V and 0 from J; bases not matched to a gene: 2. The germline CDR1 and CDR2 sequences are DFQATT and SNEGSKA (reference sequence). The CDR3 sequence is CSALQGASGANVLTF. The CDR3 nucleotides are TGCAGTGCTTTACAGGGGGCCTCTGGGGCCAACGTCCTGACTTTC.

This clonotype was detected once. Here the CDR3 reads CASSLSMLETQYF. For the CDR3, the DNA is TGTGCCAGCAGTTTATCGATGTTAGAGACCCAGTACTTC. The chain couples TRBV28 to TRBJ2-5; D remains unclear. The CDR3 consists of 13 residues. Trimming took 1 base from V and 4 from J, leaving 7 bases between them. Germline values: CDR1 MDHEN, CDR2 SYDVKM.

This chain connects TRBV27 to TRBJ2-6, with 7 bases matching TRBD1. CDR1 and CDR2 (germline): MNHEY, SMNVEV (reference sequence). The CDR3 extends over 15 amino acids. V was pared by 5 bases and J by 2 bases, with 3 bases of the junction left unmatched. DNA of the CDR3: TGTGCCAGCAGTGCAACAGGGGCTGGGGCCAACGTCCTGACTTTC. Translated: CASSATGAGANVLTF.